The rows below give T cell receptor beta chains drawn from one sample of a study of blood T cell repertoires in COVID-19. Method: immunoSEQ multiplex PCR; TCRdb's copy keeps in-frame clones and lacks some. Among 270,000 or so clones listed, 65% to 90% were seen once. The sequenced sample consisted of peripheral blood. Receptors were obtained from a human donor in a cohort sampled during active COVID-19. CDR3s include the opening cysteine and the closing phenylalanine or tryptophan. D genes are given only for firm matches. The listing skips clone size in some rows; elsewhere it reads once, few, many or a size class.

D gene	V gene	J gene	clone size	CDR3 protein	CDR3 DNA
TRBD1	TRBV15	TRBJ2-5	.	CATTTGAQETQYF	TGTGCCACCACCACAGGGGCTCAAGAGACCCAGTACTTC
TRBD2	TRBV19	TRBJ2-1	.	CASSIAGTSGTPTYNEQFF	TGTGCCAGTAGTATCGCCGGGACTAGCGGGACACCCACCTACAATGAGCAGTTCTTC
TRBD1	TRBV7-8	TRBJ1-5	.	CASSPRTGPLSNQPQHF	TGTGCCAGCAGCCCCCGGACAGGGCCCCTATCGAATCAGCCCCAGCATTTT
TRBD1	TRBV18	TRBJ2-7	few	CASSPGTGNYEQYF	TGTGCCAGCTCTCCCGGGACAGGGAACTACGAGCAGTACTTC
.	TRBV20-1	TRBJ2-3	.	CSASWGRATDTQYF	TGCAGTGCTAGTTGGGGCAGGGCGACAGATACGCAGTATTTT
.	TRBV28	TRBJ2-7	.	CASSRGTYEQYF	TGTGCCAGCAGTCGGGGAACTTACGAGCAGTACTTC
TRBD1	TRBV7-2	TRBJ1-1	.	CASSSLQGSTEAFF	TGTGCCAGCAGCTCGCTACAGGGGAGCACTGAAGCTTTCTTT
TRBD2	TRBV7-3	TRBJ2-5	.	CASSLGTSGTQYF	TGTGCCAGCAGCCTCGGGACTAGCGGGACCCAGTACTTC
TRBD1	TRBV5-1	TRBJ1-1	.	CASSLEGQSTEAFF	TGCGCCAGCAGCTTGGAGGGACAGAGCACTGAAGCTTTCTTT
TRBD1	TRBV9	TRBJ1-3	.	CASSRSRTGGPGNTIYF	TGTGCCAGCAGCCGCTCTCGCACAGGGGGTCCTGGAAACACCATATATTTT
.	TRBV5-1	TRBJ2-5	few	CASRLEASRNQETQYF	TGCGCCAGCAGACTGGAGGCTAGCAGAAACCAAGAGACCCAGTACTTC
TRBD2	TRBV12-3/TRBV12-4	TRBJ2-1	once	CATSRTSYNEQFF	TGTGCCACCTCACGGACTAGTTACAATGAGCAGTTCTTC
.	TRBV2	TRBJ2-2	.	CARSVGQNTGELFF	TGTGCCAGAAGTGTGGGACAGAACACCGGGGAGCTGTTTTTT
.	TRBV15	TRBJ2-2	.	CATSSPGARGTNTGELFF	TGTGCCACCAGCAGCCCCGGTGCCCGGGGGACGAACACCGGGGAGCTGTTTTTT
.	TRBV28	TRBJ2-3	once	CASSLPSELTDTQYF	TGTGCCAGCAGTTTACCTAGCGAGTTAACAGATACGCAGTATTTT
TRBD2	TRBV18	TRBJ2-2	.	CASSGTSGRNSELFF	TGTGCCAGCTCCGGGACTAGCGGGAGGAATAGCGAGCTGTTTTTT
.	TRBV19	TRBJ1-2	.	CASSKERYYGYTF	TGTGCCAGTAGTAAGGAGAGGTACTATGGCTACACCTTC
.	TRBV20-1	TRBJ2-1	.	CSASSGTAYNEQFF	TGCAGTGCTAGTTCAGGCACTGCCTACAATGAGCAGTTCTTC